Listed below are T cell receptor beta chains from one sample, sequenced in a study of human T cells and chemical hapten exposure. TCRdb re-called the RACE reads with MiXCR, one entry per CDR3 protein. The sample has more than 80,000 distinct CDR3 sequences; 9.5% to 14% are singletons. The sample consisted of whole blood, taken in connection with sensitization to the hapten diphenylcyclopropenone (DPC). Receptors were obtained from a woman aged 50 to 60 with alopecia areata. Some clones in this sample may be carry-over from other donors' samples. The CDR3 runs from the conserved cysteine through the conserved F or W. The D gene is left open where the match is weak. Size tells how often a clone was seen (once, few, many) or the class of an expanded clone, and some rows leave it out.

J gene: TRBJ2-4
D gene: .
clone size: many
CDR3 length: 11
V gene: TRBV6-1
CDR3 DNA: TGTGCCAGCAGCGAGGTGGACATTCAGTACTTC
CDR3 protein: CASSEVDIQYF

J gene: TRBJ2-2
D gene: .
clone size: few
CDR3 length: 15
V gene: TRBV2
CDR3 DNA: TGTGCCAGCAGTGGGGCGGAGGGTAACCCCGGGGAGCTGTTTTTT
CDR3 protein: CASSGAEGNPGELFF

J gene: TRBJ1-1
D gene: .
clone size: .
CDR3 length: 14
V gene: TRBV7-3
CDR3 DNA: TGTGCCAGCAGCTTACAACCGGGGTTGGGTGAAGCTTTCTTT
CDR3 protein: CASSLQPGLGEAFF

J gene: TRBJ2-7
D gene: .
clone size: few
CDR3 length: 11
V gene: TRBV7-3
CDR3 DNA: TGTGCCAGCGGACCCTCCTCCGAGCAGTACTTC
CDR3 protein: CASGPSSEQYF

J gene: TRBJ1-1
D gene: .
clone size: many
CDR3 length: 13
V gene: TRBV20-1
CDR3 DNA: TGCAGTGCTAGAGATCGGGTAAATGGGGTAGCTTTCTTT
CDR3 protein: CSARDRVNGVAFF

J gene: TRBJ2-3
D gene: TRBD2
clone size: many
CDR3 length: 18
V gene: TRBV4-3
CDR3 DNA: TGCGCCAGCAGCCAAGACCCCCGTCTAGCGGGTCTCACAGATACGCAGTATTTT
CDR3 protein: CASSQDPRLAGLTDTQYF

J gene: TRBJ2-7
D gene: .
clone size: many
CDR3 length: 15
V gene: TRBV16
CDR3 DNA: TGTGCCAGCAGCCATCCAGGGCTTCCTCCCTACGAGCAGTACTTC
CDR3 protein: CASSHPGLPPYEQYF

J gene: TRBJ2-1
D gene: TRBD1
clone size: many
CDR3 length: 15
V gene: TRBV2
CDR3 DNA: TGTGCCAGCAGTGAAGAGACAGGGTGGGGCAATGAGCAGTTCTTC
CDR3 protein: CASSEETGWGNEQFF

J gene: TRBJ2-5
D gene: .
clone size: many
CDR3 length: 15
V gene: TRBV11-2
CDR3 DNA: TGTGCCAGCAGCTTCGGGACAAGGGGGCAAGAGACCCAGTACTTC
CDR3 protein: CASSFGTRGQETQYF

J gene: TRBJ2-2
D gene: .
clone size: many
CDR3 length: 15
V gene: TRBV28
CDR3 DNA: TGTGCCAGCAGTTTAGGCAGGGAACCCACCGGGGAGCTGTTTTTT
CDR3 protein: CASSLGREPTGELFF

J gene: TRBJ1-2
D gene: TRBD1
clone size: many
CDR3 length: 13
V gene: TRBV18
CDR3 DNA: TGTGCCAGCTCGTGGACAGGGGACTATGGCTACACCTTC
CDR3 protein: CASSWTGDYGYTF

J gene: TRBJ1-1
D gene: .
clone size: many
CDR3 length: 11
V gene: TRBV30
CDR3 DNA: TGTGCCTTAAGTAGAGGCACTGAAGCTTTCTTT
CDR3 protein: CALSRGTEAFF

J gene: TRBJ2-1
D gene: TRBD2
clone size: .
CDR3 length: 16
V gene: TRBV18
CDR3 DNA: TGTGCCAGCTCACCACTTGGAATAGCGGGGGACAATGAGCAGTTCTTC
CDR3 protein: CASSPLGIAGDNEQFF

J gene: TRBJ1-5
D gene: .
clone size: few
CDR3 length: 13
V gene: TRBV6-6
CDR3 DNA: TGTGCCAGCAGACAGGGTAGCAATCAGCCCCAGCATTTC
CDR3 protein: CASRQGSNQPQHF

J gene: TRBJ2-1
D gene: TRBD2
clone size: .
CDR3 length: 17
V gene: TRBV5-1
CDR3 DNA: TGCGCCAGCAGCCCCGGCTTTTGGCGGGGGTCCTACAATGAGCAGTTCTTC
CDR3 protein: CASSPGFWRGSYNEQFF

J gene: TRBJ2-7
D gene: TRBD1
clone size: .
CDR3 length: 12
V gene: TRBV20-1
CDR3 DNA: TGCAGTGCCCCCTGGACAGGCTACGAGCAGTACTTC
CDR3 protein: CSAPWTGYEQYF

J gene: TRBJ1-5
D gene: .
clone size: many
CDR3 length: 14
V gene: TRBV3-1
CDR3 DNA: TGTGCCAGCAGCCCTAGGGGGGCCCCCCGGCCCCAGCATTTT
CDR3 protein: CASSPRGAPRPQHF

J gene: TRBJ2-7
D gene: .
clone size: few
CDR3 length: 14
V gene: TRBV28
CDR3 DNA: TGTGCCGCCGTGGATGCAGGACCGATCTACGAGCAGTACTTC
CDR3 protein: CAAVDAGPIYEQYF

J gene: TRBJ1-1
D gene: .
clone size: many
CDR3 length: 14
V gene: TRBV27
CDR3 DNA: TGTGCCAGCAGTAATTGGGGGACGAACACTGAAGCTTTCTTT
CDR3 protein: CASSNWGTNTEAFF

J gene: TRBJ2-5
D gene: TRBD1
clone size: few
CDR3 length: 14
V gene: TRBV19
CDR3 DNA: TGTGCCAGTAGTCGGGACAGGGGGACCGAGACCCAGTACTTC
CDR3 protein: CASSRDRGTETQYF

J gene: TRBJ2-7
D gene: .
clone size: .
CDR3 length: 12
V gene: TRBV6-2/TRBV6-3
CDR3 DNA: TGTGCCAGCAGCATACAGGGCTACGAGCAGTACTTC
CDR3 protein: CASSIQGYEQYF

J gene: TRBJ2-1
D gene: .
clone size: many
CDR3 length: 14
V gene: TRBV11-3
CDR3 DNA: TGTGCCAGCAGGGCACTTTCGAACTACAATGAGCAGTTCTTC
CDR3 protein: CASRALSNYNEQFF

J gene: TRBJ2-1
D gene: TRBD2
clone size: many
CDR3 length: 16
V gene: TRBV20-1
CDR3 DNA: TGCAGTGCTAGAGAGGGGAGGACTAGCGGATTCAATGAGCAGTTCTTC
CDR3 protein: CSAREGRTSGFNEQFF

J gene: TRBJ2-1
D gene: .
clone size: .
CDR3 length: 15
V gene: TRBV7-9
CDR3 DNA: TGTGCCAGCAGCTTACTGCCTAGTGGGCCCAATGAGCAGTTCTTC
CDR3 protein: CASSLLPSGPNEQFF

J gene: TRBJ2-1
D gene: .
clone size: many
CDR3 length: 11
V gene: TRBV10-3
CDR3 DNA: TGTGCCATCGGAGGTAACAATGAGCAGTTCTTC
CDR3 protein: CAIGGNNEQFF

J gene: TRBJ2-1
D gene: TRBD2
clone size: .
CDR3 length: 15
V gene: TRBV20-1
CDR3 DNA: TGCAGTGCCACCAGACTAGCGGGAGCTTACAATGAGCAGTTCTTC
CDR3 protein: CSATRLAGAYNEQFF